This TCR beta chain is drawn from a study of blood T cell repertoires in COVID-19. Overall study: Spain, Italy and the United States supplied samples that represented acute and convalescent COVID-19. Nucleic acid was either cDNA or gDNA, and it came from T cells, B-cell-depleted T cells, or PBMCs.

In the authors' methods: Estimated nucleated cell counts came from reference gene primer amplification. TCRdb keeps only in-frame clones here, not all; method: immunoSEQ multiplex PCR. V, J and clone size reflect that table, while D and trimming were determined from the DNA. The repertoire has a few hundred thousand clones, about 85% of them found once; the top ten carry approximately 2.2%. V gave up 3 bases and J gave up 8 bases, with 19 bases separating them. The CDR3 sequence is 15 residues long. Looked up from germline, CDR1 is KGHSH and CDR2 is LQKENI. The sample consisted of peripheral blood. The clonotype was recovered from a man in his late teens or twenties with active or convalescent COVID-19. The chain is built from TRBV18 and TRBJ1-2; D ambiguous. The DNA of the CDR3 is TGTGCCAGCTCACCGACTAATCGACCCGCTGACGGCTACACCTTC. Translated, it gives CASSPTNRPADGYTF.